This T cell receptor beta chain was documented in a study of blood T cell repertoires in COVID-19. Measured with immunoSEQ multiplex PCR; TCRdb has only the in-frame clones, and not every one. Here the sample spans 270,000 or so clones, about 80% being singletons. V trimming: 5 bases; J trimming: 5 bases; junction bases outside the gene matches: 5. This CDR3 region has 14 residues. Germline V gene sequence: CDR1 SGHAT, CDR2 FQNNGV. Donors of Cohort 3 who recovered were those that had two negative PCRs, clearance, or symptom resolution. This clonotype was sampled from a man aged 45-65 years who had recovered from COVID-19. The chain couples TRBV11-2 to TRBJ2-3, with 9 positions matching TRBD2. The sequenced sample was PBMCs or T cells enriched from blood (not recorded which). The CDR3 loop is CASSGSTSGDTQYF. The CDR3 DNA reads TGTGCCAGCAGCGGTTCGACTAGCGGAGATACGCAGTATTTT.